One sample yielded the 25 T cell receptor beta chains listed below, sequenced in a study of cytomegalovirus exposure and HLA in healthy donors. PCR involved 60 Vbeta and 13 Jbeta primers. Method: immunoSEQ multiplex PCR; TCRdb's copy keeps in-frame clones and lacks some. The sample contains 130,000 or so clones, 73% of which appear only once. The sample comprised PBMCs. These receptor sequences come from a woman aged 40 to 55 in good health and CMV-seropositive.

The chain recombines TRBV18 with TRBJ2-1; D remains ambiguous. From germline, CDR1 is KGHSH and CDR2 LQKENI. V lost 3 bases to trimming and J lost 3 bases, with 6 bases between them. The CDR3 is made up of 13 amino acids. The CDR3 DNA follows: TGTGCCAGCTCACCGGGCAGCTACAATGAGCAGTTCTTC. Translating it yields CASSPGSYNEQFF.

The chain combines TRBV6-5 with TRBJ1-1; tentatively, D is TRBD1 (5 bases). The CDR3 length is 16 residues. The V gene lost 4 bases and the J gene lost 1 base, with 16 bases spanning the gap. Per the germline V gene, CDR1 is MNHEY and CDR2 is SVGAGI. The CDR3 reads CASSSPSGTANTEAFF. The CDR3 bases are TGTGCCAGCAGTTCCCCCAGCGGGACCGCGAACACTGAAGCTTTCTTT.

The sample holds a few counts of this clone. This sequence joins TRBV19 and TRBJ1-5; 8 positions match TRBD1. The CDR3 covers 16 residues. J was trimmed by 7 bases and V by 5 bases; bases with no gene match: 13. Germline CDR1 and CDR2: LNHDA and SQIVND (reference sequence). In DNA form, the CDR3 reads TGTGCCAGTAGTCCGAGGACAGGGCGATTATTGCAGCCCCAGCATTTT. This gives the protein CASSPRTGRLLQPQHF.

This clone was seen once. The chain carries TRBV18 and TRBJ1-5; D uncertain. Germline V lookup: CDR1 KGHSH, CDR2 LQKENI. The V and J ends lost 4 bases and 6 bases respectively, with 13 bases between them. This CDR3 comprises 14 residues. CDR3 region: CASSLGADRQPQHF. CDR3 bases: TGTGCCAGCTCACTAGGTGCGGATCGTCAGCCCCAGCATTTT.

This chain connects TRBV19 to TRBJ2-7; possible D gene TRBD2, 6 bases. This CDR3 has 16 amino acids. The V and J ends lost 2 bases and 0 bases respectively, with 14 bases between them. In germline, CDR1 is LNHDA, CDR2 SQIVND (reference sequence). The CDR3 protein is CASSISGALSSYEQYF. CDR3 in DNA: TGTGCCAGTAGTATATCGGGAGCGTTGAGCTCCTACGAGCAGTACTTC.

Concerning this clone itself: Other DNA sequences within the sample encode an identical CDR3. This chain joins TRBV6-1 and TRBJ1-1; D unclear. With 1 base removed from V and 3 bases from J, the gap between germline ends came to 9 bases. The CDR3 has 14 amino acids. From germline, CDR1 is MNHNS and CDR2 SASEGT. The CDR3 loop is CASSEDGRYTEAFF. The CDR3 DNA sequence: TGTGCCAGCAGTGAAGATGGCAGGTACACTGAAGCTTTCTTT.

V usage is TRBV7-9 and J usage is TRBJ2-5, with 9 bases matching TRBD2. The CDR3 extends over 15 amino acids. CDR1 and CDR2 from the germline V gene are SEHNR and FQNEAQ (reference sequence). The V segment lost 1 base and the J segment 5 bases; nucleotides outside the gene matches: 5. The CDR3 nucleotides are TGTGCCAGCAGCTTAGTGGTAGCGGGGGCTGAGACCCAGTACTTC. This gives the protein CASSLVVAGAETQYF.

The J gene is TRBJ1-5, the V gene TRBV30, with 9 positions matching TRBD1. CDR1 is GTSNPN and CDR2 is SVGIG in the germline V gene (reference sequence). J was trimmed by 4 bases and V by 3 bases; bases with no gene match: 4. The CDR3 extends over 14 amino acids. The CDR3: CAWSTGGPNQPQHF. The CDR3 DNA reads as TGTGCCTGGAGCACAGGGGGCCCAAATCAGCCCCAGCATTTT. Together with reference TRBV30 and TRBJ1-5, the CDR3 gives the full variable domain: SQTIHQWPATLVQPVGSPLSLECTVEGTSNPNLYWYRQAAGRGLQLLFYSVGIGQISSEVPQNLSASRPQDRQFILSSKKLLLSDSGFYLCAWSTGGPNQPQHFGDGTRLSIL.

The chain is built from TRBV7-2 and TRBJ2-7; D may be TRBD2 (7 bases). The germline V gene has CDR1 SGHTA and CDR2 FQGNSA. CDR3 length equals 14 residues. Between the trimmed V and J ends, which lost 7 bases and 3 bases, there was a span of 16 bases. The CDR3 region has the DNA TGTGCCAGCACCCCGCGGGGGCAGGTCTACGAGCAGTACTTC. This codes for CASTPRGQVYEQYF.

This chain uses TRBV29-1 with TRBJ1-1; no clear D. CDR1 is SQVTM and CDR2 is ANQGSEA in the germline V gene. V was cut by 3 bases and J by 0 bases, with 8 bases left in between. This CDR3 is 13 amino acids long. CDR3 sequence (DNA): TGCAGCGTTGATGGTCGGGTGAACACTGAAGCTTTCTTT. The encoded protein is CSVDGRVNTEAFF.

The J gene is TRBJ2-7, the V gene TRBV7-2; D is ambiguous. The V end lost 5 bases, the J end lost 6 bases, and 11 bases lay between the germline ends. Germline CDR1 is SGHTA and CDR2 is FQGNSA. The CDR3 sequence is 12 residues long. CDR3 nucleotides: TGTGCCAGCAGCCCGGGTTTAACCGAGCAGTACTTC. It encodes CASSPGLTEQYF.

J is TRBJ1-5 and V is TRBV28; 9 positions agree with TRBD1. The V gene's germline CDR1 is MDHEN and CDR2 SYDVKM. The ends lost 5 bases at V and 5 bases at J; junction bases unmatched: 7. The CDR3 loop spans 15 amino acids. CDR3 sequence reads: CASSEPGQGDQPQHF. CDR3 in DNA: TGTGCCAGCAGTGAACCGGGACAGGGCGATCAGCCCCAGCATTTT. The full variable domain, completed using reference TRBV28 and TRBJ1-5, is DVKVTQSSRYLVKRTGEKVFLECVQDMDHENMFWYRQDPGLGLRLIYFSYDVKMKEKGDIPEGYSVSREKKERFSLILESASTNQTSMYLCASSEPGQGDQPQHFGDGTRLSIL.

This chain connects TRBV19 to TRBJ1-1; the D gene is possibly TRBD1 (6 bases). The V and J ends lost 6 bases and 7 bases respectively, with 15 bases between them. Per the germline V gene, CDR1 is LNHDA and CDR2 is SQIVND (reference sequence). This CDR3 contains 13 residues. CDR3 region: CASRNQGLIEAFF. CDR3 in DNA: TGTGCCAGTAGGAATCAGGGGTTAATTGAAGCTTTCTTT.

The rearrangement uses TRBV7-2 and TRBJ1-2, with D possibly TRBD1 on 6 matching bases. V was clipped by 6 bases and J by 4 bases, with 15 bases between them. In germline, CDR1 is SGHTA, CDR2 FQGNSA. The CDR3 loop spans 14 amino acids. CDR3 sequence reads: CASRDPGQLYGYTF. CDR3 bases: TGTGCCAGCAGAGACCCCGGACAGCTCTATGGCTACACCTTC.

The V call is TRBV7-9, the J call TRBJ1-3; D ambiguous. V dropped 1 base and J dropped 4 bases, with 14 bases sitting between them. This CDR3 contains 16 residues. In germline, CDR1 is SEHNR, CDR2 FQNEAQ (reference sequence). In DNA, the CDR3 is TGTGCCAGCAGCTTAGGTTTGCAGGTAGCGGGAAACACCATATATTTT. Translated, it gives CASSLGLQVAGNTIYF.

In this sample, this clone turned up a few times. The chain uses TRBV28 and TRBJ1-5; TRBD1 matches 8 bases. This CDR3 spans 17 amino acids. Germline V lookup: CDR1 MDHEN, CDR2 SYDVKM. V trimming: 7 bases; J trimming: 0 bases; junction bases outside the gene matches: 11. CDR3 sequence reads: CASNPTGVRISNQPQHF. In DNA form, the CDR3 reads TGTGCCAGCAACCCGACAGGGGTCCGCATTAGCAATCAGCCCCAGCATTTT.

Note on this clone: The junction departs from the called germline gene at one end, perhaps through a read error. The CDR3 protein is CASSSFGTATSHEQYF. CDR3 nucleotides: TGTGCCAGCAGCTCCTTTGGGACAGCTACCTCCCACGAGCAGTACTTC. V gene TRBV7-8 combines with J gene TRBJ2-7; 7 bases match TRBD1. Per the germline V gene, CDR1 is SGHVS and CDR2 is FQNEAQ. The CDR3 is 16 residues long.

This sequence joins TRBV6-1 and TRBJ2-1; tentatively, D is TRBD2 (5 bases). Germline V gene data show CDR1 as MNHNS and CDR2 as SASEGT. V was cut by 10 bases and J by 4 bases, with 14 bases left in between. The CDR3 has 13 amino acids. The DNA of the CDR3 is TGTGCCATTCGGGAATACGGATACAATGAGCAGTTCTTC. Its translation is CAIREYGYNEQFF.

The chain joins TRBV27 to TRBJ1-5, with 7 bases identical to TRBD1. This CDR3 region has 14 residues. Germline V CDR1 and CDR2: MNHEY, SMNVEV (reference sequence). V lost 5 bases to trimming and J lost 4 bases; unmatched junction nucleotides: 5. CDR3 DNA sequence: TGTGCCAGCAGTCCTAGGACAGGTAATCAGCCCCAGCATTTT. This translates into CASSPRTGNQPQHF.

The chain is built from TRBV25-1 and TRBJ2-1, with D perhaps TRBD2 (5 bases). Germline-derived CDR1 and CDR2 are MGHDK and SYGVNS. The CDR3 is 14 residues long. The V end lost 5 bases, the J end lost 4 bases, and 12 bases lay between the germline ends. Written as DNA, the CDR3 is TGTGCCAGCAGTCAACCCGGGGAGTACAATGAGCAGTTCTTC. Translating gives CASSQPGEYNEQFF.

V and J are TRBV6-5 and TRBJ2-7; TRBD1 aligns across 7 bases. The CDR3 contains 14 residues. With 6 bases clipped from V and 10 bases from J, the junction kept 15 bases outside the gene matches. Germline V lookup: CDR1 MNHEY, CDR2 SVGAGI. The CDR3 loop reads CASSSIEGQRVQYF. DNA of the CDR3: TGTGCCAGCAGCTCGATTGAGGGACAGAGGGTCCAGTACTTC.

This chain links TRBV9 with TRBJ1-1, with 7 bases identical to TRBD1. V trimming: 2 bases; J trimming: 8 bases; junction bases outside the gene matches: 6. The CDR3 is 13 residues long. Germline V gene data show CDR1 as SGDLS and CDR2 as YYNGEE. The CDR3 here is CASSVQGVSEAFF. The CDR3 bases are TGTGCCAGCAGCGTCCAGGGGGTCTCCGAAGCTTTCTTT.

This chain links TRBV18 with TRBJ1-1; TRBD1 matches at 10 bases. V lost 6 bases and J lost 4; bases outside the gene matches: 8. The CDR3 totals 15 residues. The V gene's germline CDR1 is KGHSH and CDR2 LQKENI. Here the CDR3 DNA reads TGTGCCAGCTCGTCCGGGACAGGGGTGGGCACTGAAGCTTTCTTT. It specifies CASSSGTGVGTEAFF.

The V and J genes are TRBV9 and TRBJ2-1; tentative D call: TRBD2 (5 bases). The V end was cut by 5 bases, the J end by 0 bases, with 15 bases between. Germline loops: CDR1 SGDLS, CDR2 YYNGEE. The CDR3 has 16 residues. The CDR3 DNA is TGTGCCAGCAGTCCCTTTAGTGGGAGCTCCTACAATGAGCAGTTCTTC. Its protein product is CASSPFSGSSYNEQFF. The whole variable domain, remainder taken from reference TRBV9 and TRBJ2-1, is DSGVTQTPKHLITATGQRVTLRCSPRSGDLSVYWYQQSLDQGLQFLIQYYNGEERAKGNILERFSAQQFPDLHSELNLSSLELGDSALYFCASSPFSGSSYNEQFFGPGTRLTVL.

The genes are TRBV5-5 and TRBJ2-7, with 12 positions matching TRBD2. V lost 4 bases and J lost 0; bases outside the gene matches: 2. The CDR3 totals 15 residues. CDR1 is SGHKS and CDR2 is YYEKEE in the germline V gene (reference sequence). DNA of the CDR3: TGTGCCAGCAGCCGACTAGCGGGGGACTCCTACGAGCAGTACTTC. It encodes CASSRLAGDSYEQYF.